The 14 T cell receptor beta chains below all came from one sample that was sequenced in a study of T cells in Graves' hyperthyroidism and ophthalmopathy. Amplified TCR beta CDR3 regions derived from RNA transcripts. HTBI primers were employed in a first-round RT-PCR of the TCR CDR3. TCRdb re-called the multiplex PCR reads with MiXCR, one entry per CDR3 protein. The sample consists of 400,000 to 550,000 distinct CDR3 sequences, around 22% of them appearing once. Sequenced input: blood. Receptor source: a woman aged 25-40 years with Graves' ophthalmopathy.

This clonotype has a count of ten or more. This rearrangement joins TRBV11-2 to TRBJ2-7; 8 bases agree with TRBD1. The V gene's germline CDR1 is SGHAT and CDR2 FQNNGV. J lost 3 bases, V lost 5 bases, and 0 bases had no gene match. CDR3 length: 12 amino acids. The CDR3 sequence: CASSGQGYEQYF. The CDR3, as DNA: TGTGCCAGCAGCGGACAGGGCTACGAGCAGTACTTC.

This clonotype came up many times. The V and J genes are TRBV6-5 and TRBJ1-1; D uncertain. This CDR3 is built from 12 residues. V shed 2 bases and J shed 4 bases, with 5 bases lying between them. Germline lookup yields CDR1 MNHEY and CDR2 SVGAGI. The CDR3 reads CASSYTATEAFF. CDR3 DNA: TGTGCCAGCAGTTACACCGCCACTGAAGCTTTCTTT.

This clonotype was observed at least ten times. This chain links TRBV6-5 with TRBJ1-1; D uncertain. Deletions cut 6 bases from V and 4 bases from J, with 15 bases between. The germline gives CDR1 MNHEY, CDR2 SVGAGI. The CDR3 totals 14 residues. CDR3 protein: CASSTDYRGTEAFF. CDR3 nucleotide sequence: TGTGCCAGCAGCACGGATTACCGGGGCACTGAAGCTTTCTTT.

In its sample, this clonotype was seen many times. The chain employs TRBV27 and TRBJ2-7; 10 positions match TRBD1. The CDR3 spans 17 residues. J was trimmed by 0 bases and V by 10 bases; bases with no gene match: 15. The germline CDR1 and CDR2 sequences are MNHEY and SMNVEV (reference sequence). CDR3 amino acids: CATIPTGQGISSYEQYF. CDR3 coding DNA: TGTGCCACCATTCCCACGGGACAGGGGATTAGCTCCTACGAGCAGTACTTC.

This clonotype was counted at least ten times. The J gene is TRBJ1-6, the V gene TRBV6-1; 8 bases fit TRBD1. This CDR3 spans 16 amino acids. With V trimmed by 6 bases and J by 5 bases, 9 bases remained unmatched. In germline, CDR1 is MNHNS, CDR2 SASEGT. DNA for the CDR3: TGTGCCAGCAGAACGGACAGGGCCCTAAATAATTCACCCCTCCACTTT. Translation: CASRTDRALNNSPLHF.

This clonotype occurred many times. V gene TRBV10-3 combines with J gene TRBJ2-2; D gene uncertain. This CDR3 has 13 amino acids. Between the trimmed V and J ends, which lost 11 bases and 1 base, there was a span of 11 bases. Per germline, CDR1 ENHRY and CDR2 SYGVKD. The CDR3 spells CASRQENTGELFF. The CDR3 region has the DNA TGTGCCTCCCGGCAGGAGAACACCGGGGAGCTGTTTTTT.

This clonotype has a count of ten or more. The chain recombines TRBV7-2 with TRBJ1-2; D remains unclear. Per the germline V gene, CDR1 is SGHTA and CDR2 is FQGNSA. The V end lost 3 bases, the J end lost 0 bases, and 11 bases lay between the germline ends. The CDR3 loop spans 15 amino acids. In nucleotides, the CDR3 is TGTGCCAGCAGCTTGCCGACACCAGCTAACTATGGCTACACCTTC. This codes for CASSLPTPANYGYTF. The variable domain in full, completed from reference TRBV7-2 and TRBJ1-2, reads GAGVSQSPSNKVTEKGKDVELRCDPISGHTALYWYRQSLGQGLEFLIYFQGNSAPDKSGLPSDRFSAERTGGSVSTLTIQRTQQEDSAVYLCASSLPTPANYGYTFGSGTRLTVV.

This clonotype was observed a few times. The chain couples TRBV15 to TRBJ2-2; weak D call: TRBD1 (5 bases). In germline, CDR1 is LNHNV, CDR2 YYDKDF (reference sequence). V was pared by 0 bases and J by 4 bases, with 9 bases between. The CDR3 has 15 residues. This CDR3 is CATSRDKGFTGELFF. As DNA, the CDR3 is TGTGCCACCAGCAGAGATAAGGGGTTCACCGGGGAGCTGTTTTTT.

This clonotype occurred a few times. The V gene is TRBV28, the J gene TRBJ1-2; 10 bases align to TRBD1. Germline assignment: CDR1 MDHEN and CDR2 SYDVKM. Trimming removed 6 bases from V and 6 bases from J; junction bases left unmatched: 13. This CDR3 has 16 amino acids. The CDR3 protein is CASRHTPGQGRDGYTF. CDR3 nucleotide sequence: TGTGCCAGCAGACACACCCCGGGACAGGGGCGCGATGGCTACACCTTC.

This clonotype was recorded at least ten times. The rearrangement uses TRBV2 and TRBJ2-7, with 9 bases aligning to TRBD2. This CDR3 comprises 19 residues. From germline, CDR1 is SNHLY and CDR2 FYNNEI. V lost 1 base, J lost 3 bases, and 16 bases stayed unmatched. The CDR3 sequence is CASSEVNMGVQRGVYEQYF. The CDR3 nucleotides are TGTGCCAGCAGTGAAGTAAACATGGGTGTTCAGCGGGGGGTCTACGAGCAGTACTTC.

This clonotype came up many times. The chain links TRBV9 to TRBJ1-5; no clear D. The CDR3 loop spans 13 amino acids. The germline CDR1 and CDR2 sequences are SGDLS and YYNGEE. V lost 0 bases to trimming and J lost 6 bases, with 7 bases between them. The CDR3 DNA is TGTGCCAGCAGCGTAGGGCCGGCTCAGCCCCAGCATTTT. Translation gives CASSVGPAQPQHF.

About this clonotype itself: A read error may be the cause here, since a much bigger clone is one base away. V is TRBV6-5 and J is TRBJ2-2; 8 bases fit TRBD1. Germline assignment: CDR1 MNHEY and CDR2 SVGAGI. CDR3 length equals 17 residues. The CDR3 nucleotides are TGTGCCAGCAGTTATCCATCAGGGGGCGCGAACATCGGGGAGCTGTTTTTT. As protein: CASSYPSGGANIGELFF.

This clonotype was recorded many times. The rearrangement links TRBV20-1 to TRBJ1-5; D is unresolved. The V gene lost 1 base and the J gene lost 0 bases, with 10 bases spanning the gap. The germline V gene encodes CDR1 DFQATT and CDR2 SNEGSKA (reference sequence). The CDR3 sequence is 15 residues long. The CDR3 sequence: CSARGREISNQPQHF. The CDR3 nucleotides are TGCAGTGCTAGAGGACGGGAGATTAGCAATCAGCCCCAGCATTTT.

This clonotype showed up many times. The rearrangement uses TRBV10-3 and TRBJ2-7; the match to TRBD1 covers 7 bases. Per germline, CDR1 ENHRY and CDR2 SYGVKD. CDR3 length: 14 residues. V lost 1 base, J lost 3 bases, and 3 bases stayed unmatched. Here the CDR3 DNA reads TGTGCCATCAGTGAGTTGACAGGGTTCTACGAGCAGTACTTC. It encodes CAISELTGFYEQYF.